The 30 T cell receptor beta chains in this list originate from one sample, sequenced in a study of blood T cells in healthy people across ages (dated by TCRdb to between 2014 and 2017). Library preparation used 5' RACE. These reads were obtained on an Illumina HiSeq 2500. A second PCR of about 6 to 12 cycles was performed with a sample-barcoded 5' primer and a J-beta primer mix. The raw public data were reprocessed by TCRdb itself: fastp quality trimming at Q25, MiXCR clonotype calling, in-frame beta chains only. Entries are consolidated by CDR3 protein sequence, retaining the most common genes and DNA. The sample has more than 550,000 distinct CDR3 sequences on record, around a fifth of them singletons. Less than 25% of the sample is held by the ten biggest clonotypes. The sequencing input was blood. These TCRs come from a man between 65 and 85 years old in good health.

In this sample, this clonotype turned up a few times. As DNA, the CDR3 is TGTGCCAGCAGTTCCTCCGGGACAGGGAATGAAAAACTGTTTTTT. Amino acids: CASSSSGTGNEKLFF. The chain has TRBV28 and TRBJ1-4, with 9 positions matching TRBD1. Germline V gene sequence: CDR1 MDHEN, CDR2 SYDVKM. The CDR3 consists of 15 residues. The V segment lost 4 bases and the J segment 5 bases; nucleotides outside the gene matches: 5.

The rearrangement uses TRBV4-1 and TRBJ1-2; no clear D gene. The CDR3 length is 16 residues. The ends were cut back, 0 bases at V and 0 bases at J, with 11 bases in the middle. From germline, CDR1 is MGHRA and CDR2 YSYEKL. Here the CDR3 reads CASSQEGSAANYGYTF. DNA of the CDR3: TGCGCCAGCAGCCAAGAAGGTTCGGCAGCTAACTATGGCTACACCTTC.

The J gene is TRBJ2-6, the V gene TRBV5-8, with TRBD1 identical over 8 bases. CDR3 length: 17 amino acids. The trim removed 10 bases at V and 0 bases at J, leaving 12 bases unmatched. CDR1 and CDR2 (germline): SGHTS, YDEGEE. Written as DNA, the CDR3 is TGTGCCCAGCAACGCGGACAGGGAAACTCTGGGGCCAACGTCCTGACTTTC. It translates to CAQQRGQGNSGANVLTF.

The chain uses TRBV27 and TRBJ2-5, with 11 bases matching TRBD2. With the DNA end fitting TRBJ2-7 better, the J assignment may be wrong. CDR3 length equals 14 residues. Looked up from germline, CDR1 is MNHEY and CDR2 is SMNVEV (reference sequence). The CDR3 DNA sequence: TGTGCCAGCAGGGCCGGGACTAGCGGCGCCGAGCAGTACTTC. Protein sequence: CASRAGTSGAEQYF.

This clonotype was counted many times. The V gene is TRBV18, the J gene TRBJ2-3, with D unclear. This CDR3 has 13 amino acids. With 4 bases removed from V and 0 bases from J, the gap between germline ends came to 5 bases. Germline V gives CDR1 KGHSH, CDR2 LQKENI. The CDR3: CASSRGSTDTQYF. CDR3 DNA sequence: TGTGCCAGCTCACGGGGAAGCACAGATACGCAGTATTTT.

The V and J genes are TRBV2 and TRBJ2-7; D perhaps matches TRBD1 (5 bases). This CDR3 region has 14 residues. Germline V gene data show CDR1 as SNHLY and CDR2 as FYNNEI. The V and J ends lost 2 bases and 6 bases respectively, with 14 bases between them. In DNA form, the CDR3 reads TGTGCCAGCAGTGAATGGGGCACGTCCCGCGAGCAGTACTTC. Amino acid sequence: CASSEWGTSREQYF.

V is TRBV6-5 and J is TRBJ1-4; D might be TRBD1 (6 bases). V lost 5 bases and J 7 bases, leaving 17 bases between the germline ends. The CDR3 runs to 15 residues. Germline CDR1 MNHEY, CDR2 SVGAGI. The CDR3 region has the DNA TGTGCCAGCAGTCCCAGGACGGAGGGGGGTGAAAAACTGTTTTTT. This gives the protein CASSPRTEGGEKLFF.

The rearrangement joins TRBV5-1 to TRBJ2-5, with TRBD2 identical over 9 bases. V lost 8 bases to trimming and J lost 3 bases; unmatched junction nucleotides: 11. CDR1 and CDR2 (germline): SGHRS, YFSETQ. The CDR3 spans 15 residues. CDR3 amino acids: CASSIGASGKETQYF. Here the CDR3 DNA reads TGCGCCAGTTCGATCGGCGCTAGCGGGAAAGAGACCCAGTACTTC.

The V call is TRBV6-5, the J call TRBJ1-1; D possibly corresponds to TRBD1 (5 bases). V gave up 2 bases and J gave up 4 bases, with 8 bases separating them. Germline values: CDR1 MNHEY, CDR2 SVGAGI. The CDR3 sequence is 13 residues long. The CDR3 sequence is CASSYAGTTEAFF. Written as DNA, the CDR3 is TGTGCCAGCAGTTACGCAGGGACCACTGAAGCTTTCTTT.

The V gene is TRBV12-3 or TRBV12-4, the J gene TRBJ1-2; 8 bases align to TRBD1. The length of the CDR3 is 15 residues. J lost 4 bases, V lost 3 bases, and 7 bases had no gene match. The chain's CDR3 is CASSLSTGGAYGYTF. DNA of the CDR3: TGTGCCAGCAGTTTGAGCACAGGGGGAGCCTATGGCTACACCTTC.

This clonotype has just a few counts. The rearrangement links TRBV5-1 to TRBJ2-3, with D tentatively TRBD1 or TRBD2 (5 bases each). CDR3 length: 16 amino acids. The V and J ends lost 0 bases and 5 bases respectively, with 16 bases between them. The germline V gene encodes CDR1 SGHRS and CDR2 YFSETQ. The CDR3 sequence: CASSLGVGTGGDTQYF. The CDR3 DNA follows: TGCGCCAGCAGCTTGGGTGTCGGGACCGGAGGAGATACGCAGTATTTT.

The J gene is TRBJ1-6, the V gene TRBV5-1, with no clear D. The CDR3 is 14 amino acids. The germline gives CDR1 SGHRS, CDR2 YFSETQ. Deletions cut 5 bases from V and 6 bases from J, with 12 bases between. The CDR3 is CASSNHQSNSPLHF. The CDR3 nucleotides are TGCGCCAGCAGTAACCATCAGAGTAATTCACCCCTCCACTTT.

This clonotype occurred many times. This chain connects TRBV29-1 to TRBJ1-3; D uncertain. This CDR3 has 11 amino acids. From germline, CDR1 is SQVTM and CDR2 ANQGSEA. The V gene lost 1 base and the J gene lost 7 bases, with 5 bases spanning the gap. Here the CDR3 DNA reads TGCAGCGTTGAAGTGGGGAACACCATATATTTT. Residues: CSVEVGNTIYF.

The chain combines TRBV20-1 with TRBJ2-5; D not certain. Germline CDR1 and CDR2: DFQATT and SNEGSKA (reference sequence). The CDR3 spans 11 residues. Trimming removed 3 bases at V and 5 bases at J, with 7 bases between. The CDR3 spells CSASPRETQYF. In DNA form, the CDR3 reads TGCAGTGCTAGCCCGCGGGAGACCCAGTACTTC.

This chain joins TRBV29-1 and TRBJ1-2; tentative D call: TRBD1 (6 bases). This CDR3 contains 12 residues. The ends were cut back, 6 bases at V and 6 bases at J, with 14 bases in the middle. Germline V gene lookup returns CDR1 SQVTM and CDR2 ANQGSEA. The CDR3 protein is CSVTRDTDGYTF. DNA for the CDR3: TGCAGCGTCACCCGGGACACCGATGGCTACACCTTC.

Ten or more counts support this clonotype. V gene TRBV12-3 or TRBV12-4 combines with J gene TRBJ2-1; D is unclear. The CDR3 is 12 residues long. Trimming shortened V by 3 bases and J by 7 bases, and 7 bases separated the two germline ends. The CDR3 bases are TGTGCCAGCAGTTTTCGGGTGAATGAGCAGTTCTTC. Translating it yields CASSFRVNEQFF.

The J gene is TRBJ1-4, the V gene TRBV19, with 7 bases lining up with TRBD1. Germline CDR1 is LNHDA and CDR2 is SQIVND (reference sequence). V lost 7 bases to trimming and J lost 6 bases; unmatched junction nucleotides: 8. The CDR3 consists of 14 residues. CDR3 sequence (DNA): TGTGCCAGTACCTACGGGCAGGGGGATGAAAAACTGTTTTTT. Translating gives CASTYGQGDEKLFF.

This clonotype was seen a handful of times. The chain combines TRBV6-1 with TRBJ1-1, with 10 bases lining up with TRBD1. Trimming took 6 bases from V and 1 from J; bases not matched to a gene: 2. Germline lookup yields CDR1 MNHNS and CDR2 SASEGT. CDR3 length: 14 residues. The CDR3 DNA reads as TGTGCCAGCAGGGACAGGGGGACGAACACTGAAGCTTTCTTT. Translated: CASRDRGTNTEAFF.

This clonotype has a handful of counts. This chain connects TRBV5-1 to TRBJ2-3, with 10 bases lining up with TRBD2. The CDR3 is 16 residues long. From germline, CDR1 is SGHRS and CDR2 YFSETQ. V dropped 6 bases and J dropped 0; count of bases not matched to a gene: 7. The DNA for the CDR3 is TGCGCCAGCAACAATTTAGCGGGAGGAAGCACAGATACGCAGTATTTT. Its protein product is CASNNLAGGSTDTQYF. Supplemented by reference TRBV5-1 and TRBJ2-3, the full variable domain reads KAGVTQTPRYLIKTRGQQVTLSCSPISGHRSVSWYQQTPGQGLQFLFEYFSETQRNKGNFPGRFSGRQFSNSRSEMNVSTLELGDSALYLCASNNLAGGSTDTQYFGPGTRLTVL.

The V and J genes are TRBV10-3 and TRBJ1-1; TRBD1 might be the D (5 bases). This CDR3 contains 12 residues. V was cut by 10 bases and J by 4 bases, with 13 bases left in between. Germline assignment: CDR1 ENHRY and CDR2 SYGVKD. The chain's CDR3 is CATHGAGTEAFF. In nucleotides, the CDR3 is TGTGCCACCCACGGGGCGGGCACTGAAGCTTTCTTT.

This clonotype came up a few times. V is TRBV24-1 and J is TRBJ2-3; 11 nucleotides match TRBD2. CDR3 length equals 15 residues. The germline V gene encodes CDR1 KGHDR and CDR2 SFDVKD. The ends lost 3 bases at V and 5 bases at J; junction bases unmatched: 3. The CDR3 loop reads CATSDTSGSRDTQYF. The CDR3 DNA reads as TGTGCCACCAGTGATACTAGCGGGAGCCGAGATACGCAGTATTTT.

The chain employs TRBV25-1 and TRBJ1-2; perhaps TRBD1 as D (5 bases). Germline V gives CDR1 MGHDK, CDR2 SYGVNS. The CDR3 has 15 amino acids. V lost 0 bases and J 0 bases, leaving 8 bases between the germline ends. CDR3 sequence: CASSEYAGTNYGYTF. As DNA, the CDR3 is TGTGCCAGCAGTGAATATGCAGGGACTAACTATGGCTACACCTTC.

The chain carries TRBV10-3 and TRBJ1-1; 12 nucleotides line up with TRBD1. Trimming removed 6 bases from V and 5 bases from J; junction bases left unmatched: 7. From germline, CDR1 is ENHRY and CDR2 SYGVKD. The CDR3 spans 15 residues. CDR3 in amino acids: CAISPGQGAGTEAFF. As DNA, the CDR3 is TGTGCCATCAGCCCGGGACAGGGGGCAGGAACTGAAGCTTTCTTT.

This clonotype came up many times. The CDR3 here is CASSLRGSSYNEQFF. In DNA form, the CDR3 reads TGTGCCAGCAGTTTGCGGGGGAGCTCCTACAATGAGCAGTTCTTC. This chain connects TRBV12-3 or TRBV12-4 to TRBJ2-1, with 7 bases lining up with TRBD2. The CDR3 runs 15 residues. Unmatched junction bases numbered 2, after V lost 3 bases and J lost 0 bases.

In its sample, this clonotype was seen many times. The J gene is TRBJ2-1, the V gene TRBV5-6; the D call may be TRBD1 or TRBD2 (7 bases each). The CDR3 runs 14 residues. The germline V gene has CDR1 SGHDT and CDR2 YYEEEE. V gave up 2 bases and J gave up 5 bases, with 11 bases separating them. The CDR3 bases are TGTGCCAGCAGCTTAGCGGGACAGAACAATGAGCAGTTCTTC. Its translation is CASSLAGQNNEQFF.

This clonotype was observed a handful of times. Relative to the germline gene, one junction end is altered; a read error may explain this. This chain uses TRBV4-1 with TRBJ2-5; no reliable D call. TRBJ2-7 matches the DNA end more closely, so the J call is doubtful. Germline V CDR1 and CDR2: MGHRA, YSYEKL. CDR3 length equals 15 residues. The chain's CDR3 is CASSQDQLPSDEQYF. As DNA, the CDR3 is TGCGCCAGCAGCCAAGATCAGCTTCCCTCCGACGAGCAGTACTTC.

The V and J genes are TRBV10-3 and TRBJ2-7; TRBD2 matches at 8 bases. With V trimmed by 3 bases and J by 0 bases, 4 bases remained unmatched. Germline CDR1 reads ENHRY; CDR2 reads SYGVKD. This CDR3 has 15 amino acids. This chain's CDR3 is CAISDASGRSYEQYF. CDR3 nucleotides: TGTGCCATCAGTGATGCTAGCGGGCGCTCCTACGAGCAGTACTTC.

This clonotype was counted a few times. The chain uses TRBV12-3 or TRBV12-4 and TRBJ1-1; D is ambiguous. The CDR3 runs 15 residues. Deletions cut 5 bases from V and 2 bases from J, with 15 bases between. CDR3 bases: TGTGCCAGCAGTCCCCCTCTCCGGACTAACACTGAAGCTTTCTTT. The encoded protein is CASSPPLRTNTEAFF.

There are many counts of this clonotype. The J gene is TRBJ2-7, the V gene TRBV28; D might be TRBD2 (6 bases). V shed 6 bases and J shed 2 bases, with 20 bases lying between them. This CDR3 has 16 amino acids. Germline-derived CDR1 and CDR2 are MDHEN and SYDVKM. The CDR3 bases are TGTGCCAGCAGCTCGCAGGAGGGCCCCGTAACCTACGAGCAGTACTTC. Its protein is CASSSQEGPVTYEQYF. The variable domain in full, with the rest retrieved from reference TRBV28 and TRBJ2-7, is DVKVTQSSRYLVKRTGEKVFLECVQDMDHENMFWYRQDPGLGLRLIYFSYDVKMKEKGDIPEGYSVSREKKERFSLILESASTNQTSMYLCASSSQEGPVTYEQYFGPGTRLTVT.

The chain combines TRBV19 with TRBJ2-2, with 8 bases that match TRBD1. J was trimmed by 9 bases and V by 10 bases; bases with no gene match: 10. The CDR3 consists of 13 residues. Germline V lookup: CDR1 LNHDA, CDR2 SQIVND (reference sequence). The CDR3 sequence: CATSPGGSRELFF. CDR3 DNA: TGTGCCACGAGTCCAGGGGGCTCGCGGGAGCTGTTTTTT.